This entry features one TCR beta chain sequence. This sample stems from a study of long-term antiretroviral therapy in people with HIV. Version v3.0 of the immunoSEQ assay ran at survey level. Sequencing was performed with immunoSEQ multiplex PCR; in TCRdb, only in-frame clones are kept and a portion is missing. The sample holds 20,000 to 25,000 clones, around four fifths seen once. Losses at the gene ends were 5 bases for V and 1 base for J; bases not matched to a gene: 5. This CDR3 spans 15 amino acids. The V gene's germline CDR1 is MNHEY and CDR2 SMNVEV (reference sequence). Material: unsorted PBMCs, obtained 1.9 years after starting antiretroviral therapy. The TCR was taken from a woman in her fifties or sixties with HIV. V usage is TRBV27 and J usage is TRBJ1-5; 7 bases align to TRBD1. Here the CDR3 reads CASSLLQGSNQPQHF. CDR3 coding DNA: TGTGCCAGCAGTCTGCTACAGGGGAGCAATCAGCCCCAGCATTTT.